A selection of T cell receptor beta chains follows, all from one sample in a study of a mutant IDH1 vaccine in newly diagnosed glioma. Their recognized antigens are unknown. Assay: immunoSEQ multiplex PCR; the TCRdb copy retains only in-frame clones and omits some. Of 110,000 or so clones in the sample, roughly 90% are singletons; the top ten hold roughly 0.55%. The sample was PBMCs, taken from a glioma patient whose treatment included an IDH1 peptide vaccine. These receptors originate from a woman aged 50 to 65 with glioma. Both conserved end residues are part of each CDR3. The order of the fields is CDR3 DNA, CDR3 protein, D gene, V gene, clone size, J gene. The D gene is left open where the match is weak. A row's size may be missing; if present it is once, few, many or a size class.

cdr3_nt: TGCGCCAGCAGAGAGGGGACACCCTACAATGAGCAGTTCTTC
cdr3_aa: CASREGTPYNEQFF
d_call: NA
v_call: TRBV10-2
clone_size: NA
j_call: TRBJ2-1

cdr3_nt: TGTGCCAGCAGTCCCCGACAGGGAAGGAGCGAGCAGTACTTC
cdr3_aa: CASSPRQGRSEQYF
d_call: TRBD1
v_call: TRBV28
clone_size: NA
j_call: TRBJ2-7

cdr3_nt: TGCAGCGCGACAGCCTACAATGAGCAGTTCTTC
cdr3_aa: CSATAYNEQFF
d_call: NA
v_call: TRBV29-1
clone_size: few
j_call: TRBJ2-1

cdr3_nt: TGTGCCAGCAGCTTACAGGGACTAGTCCACGAGCAGTACTTC
cdr3_aa: CASSLQGLVHEQYF
d_call: TRBD2
v_call: TRBV7-9
clone_size: NA
j_call: TRBJ2-7

cdr3_nt: TGTGCCAGCAGCCCGGCAGACAGCCAAGAGACCCAGTACTTC
cdr3_aa: CASSPADSQETQYF
d_call: NA
v_call: TRBV25-1
clone_size: NA
j_call: TRBJ2-5

cdr3_nt: TGTGCCAGCAGTCCTGGGACGGCTGGGGCCAACGTCCTGACTTTC
cdr3_aa: CASSPGTAGANVLTF
d_call: NA
v_call: TRBV6-5
clone_size: NA
j_call: TRBJ2-6

cdr3_nt: TGTGCCAGCAGCCACCTACAGGGCGGAAAACTGTTTTTT
cdr3_aa: CASSHLQGGKLFF
d_call: NA
v_call: TRBV14
clone_size: NA
j_call: TRBJ1-4

cdr3_nt: TGTGCCAGCTCACCCCCAGACAGGTCGACCTACGTGGAGCAGTACTTC
cdr3_aa: CASSPPDRSTYVEQYF
d_call: NA
v_call: TRBV18
clone_size: NA
j_call: TRBJ2-7

cdr3_nt: TGTGCCAGCAGTCCTAGCCGGGACAGGGGTTCCAATGAGCAGTTCTTC
cdr3_aa: CASSPSRDRGSNEQFF
d_call: TRBD1
v_call: TRBV28
clone_size: NA
j_call: TRBJ2-1

cdr3_nt: TGTGCCAGCAGTTTGGGGGACAGGGGGCAGGGGAACATTCAGTACTTC
cdr3_aa: CASSLGDRGQGNIQYF
d_call: TRBD1
v_call: TRBV27
clone_size: NA
j_call: TRBJ2-4

cdr3_nt: TGTGCCAGCAGCTTAAACAGGGGGTTTGGGACCCAGTACTTC
cdr3_aa: CASSLNRGFGTQYF
d_call: TRBD1
v_call: TRBV7-9
clone_size: NA
j_call: TRBJ2-5

cdr3_nt: TGTGCCAGCAGCCAGTGGACGGGGGGCACTGAAGCTTTCTTT
cdr3_aa: CASSQWTGGTEAFF
d_call: NA
v_call: TRBV7-8
clone_size: NA
j_call: TRBJ1-1

cdr3_nt: TGTGCCAGCAGCTTGGCCGTAAGCGGGAGGGGCACAGATACGCAGTATTTT
cdr3_aa: CASSLAVSGRGTDTQYF
d_call: TRBD2
v_call: TRBV5-4
clone_size: NA
j_call: TRBJ2-3

cdr3_nt: TGTGCCAGCTCACCACCTGCAGGGCCTGGGGCCAACGTCCTGACTTTC
cdr3_aa: CASSPPAGPGANVLTF
d_call: NA
v_call: TRBV18
clone_size: NA
j_call: TRBJ2-6

cdr3_nt: TGTGCCATCAGAGGACCGGACAGGGAGCAAAATACCTACGAGCAGTACTTC
cdr3_aa: CAIRGPDREQNTYEQYF
d_call: TRBD1
v_call: TRBV10-3
clone_size: NA
j_call: TRBJ2-7

cdr3_nt: TGTGCCAGCAGTGATGGCGGGCGCGACCCCGTAGATACGCAGTATTTT
cdr3_aa: CASSDGGRDPVDTQYF
d_call: NA
v_call: TRBV6-1
clone_size: NA
j_call: TRBJ2-3

cdr3_nt: TGCGCCAGCAGCACGGGGATGGCAAATCAGCCCCAGCATTTT
cdr3_aa: CASSTGMANQPQHF
d_call: NA
v_call: TRBV5-1
clone_size: NA
j_call: TRBJ1-5

cdr3_nt: TGTGCCAGCAGTTTCCGATCGGGACTAGCGGAACCCAATGAGCAGTTCTTC
cdr3_aa: CASSFRSGLAEPNEQFF
d_call: TRBD2
v_call: TRBV27
clone_size: NA
j_call: TRBJ2-1

cdr3_nt: TGTGCCAGCAGTTCATCAGGGACCTCCTACGAGCAGTACTTC
cdr3_aa: CASSSSGTSYEQYF
d_call: NA
v_call: TRBV28
clone_size: NA
j_call: TRBJ2-7

cdr3_nt: TGTGCCAGCAGCTCGCGCCGGGACACTGAAGCTTTCTTT
cdr3_aa: CASSSRRDTEAFF
d_call: NA
v_call: TRBV5-4
clone_size: NA
j_call: TRBJ1-1

cdr3_nt: TGTGCCAGTAGTAACGACAGGGGCAATCAGCCCCAGCATTTT
cdr3_aa: CASSNDRGNQPQHF
d_call: TRBD1
v_call: TRBV19
clone_size: NA
j_call: TRBJ1-5

cdr3_nt: TGTGCCAGCAGTGACAGGGGTTACGAGCAGTACTTC
cdr3_aa: CASSDRGYEQYF
d_call: NA
v_call: TRBV25-1
clone_size: NA
j_call: TRBJ2-7

cdr3_nt: TGCGCCAGCACAGAGGTAACGAACACCGGGGAGCTGTTTTTT
cdr3_aa: CASTEVTNTGELFF
d_call: NA
v_call: TRBV5-1
clone_size: NA
j_call: TRBJ2-2

cdr3_nt: TGTGCCAGCAGTGAAGGGCGGGGCAGGTGGGACACTGAAGCTTTCTTT
cdr3_aa: CASSEGRGRWDTEAFF
d_call: NA
v_call: TRBV6-1
clone_size: NA
j_call: TRBJ1-1

cdr3_nt: TGTGCCAGCAGCCAATTGCTGCTGGGGCGGGAGCCTTACAATGAGCAGTTCTTC
cdr3_aa: CASSQLLLGREPYNEQFF
d_call: TRBD2
v_call: TRBV4-2
clone_size: few
j_call: TRBJ2-1

cdr3_nt: TGTGCCAGCAAGGGAGGGCTGAGCTCCTACGAGCAGTACTTC
cdr3_aa: CASKGGLSSYEQYF
d_call: TRBD2
v_call: TRBV28
clone_size: NA
j_call: TRBJ2-7

cdr3_nt: TGTGCCAGCTCACCACCCGAACTAACCGGGAATCAGCCCCAGCATTTT
cdr3_aa: CASSPPELTGNQPQHF
d_call: NA
v_call: TRBV18
clone_size: NA
j_call: TRBJ1-5

cdr3_nt: TGTGCCAGCAGCCGAGAACTAGCGAGCTCCTACGAGCAGTACTTC
cdr3_aa: CASSRELASSYEQYF
d_call: TRBD2
v_call: TRBV11-2
clone_size: once
j_call: TRBJ2-7

cdr3_nt: TGTGCCAGCAGCGTATCTGTGGGGCAGAACACCGGGGAGCTGTTTTTT
cdr3_aa: CASSVSVGQNTGELFF
d_call: NA
v_call: TRBV9
clone_size: NA
j_call: TRBJ2-2

cdr3_nt: TGTGCCAGTAGTCCCGGACTAGCGAAATCCTACGAGCAGTACTTC
cdr3_aa: CASSPGLAKSYEQYF
d_call: TRBD2
v_call: TRBV19
clone_size: NA
j_call: TRBJ2-7

cdr3_nt: TGCGCCAGCAGCCAAGGTTCTTTAAGACTAGCGGGATTCTACAATGAGCAGTTCTTC
cdr3_aa: CASSQGSLRLAGFYNEQFF
d_call: TRBD2
v_call: TRBV4-1
clone_size: NA
j_call: TRBJ2-1

cdr3_nt: TGTGCCAGCAGCTTTCAACGGCAAAACACTGAAGCTTTCTTT
cdr3_aa: CASSFQRQNTEAFF
d_call: NA
v_call: TRBV5-4
clone_size: NA
j_call: TRBJ1-1

cdr3_nt: TGTGCCAGTAGGTCGGGGGGCCGAGGAGAGACCCAGTACTTC
cdr3_aa: CASRSGGRGETQYF
d_call: NA
v_call: TRBV19
clone_size: NA
j_call: TRBJ2-5

cdr3_nt: TGCGCCAGCAGTGAAGGCAACAGATACGAGCAGTACTTC
cdr3_aa: CASSEGNRYEQYF
d_call: NA
v_call: TRBV10-2
clone_size: once
j_call: TRBJ2-7

cdr3_nt: TGTGCCAGCAGTTACCGAGGGGGGGAAGAGACCCAGTACTTC
cdr3_aa: CASSYRGGEETQYF
d_call: NA
v_call: TRBV6-6
clone_size: NA
j_call: TRBJ2-5

cdr3_nt: TGCGCCAGCAGCTTGGACGGGACTAGCGGAACAGATACGCAGTATTTT
cdr3_aa: CASSLDGTSGTDTQYF
d_call: TRBD2
v_call: TRBV5-1
clone_size: NA
j_call: TRBJ2-3

cdr3_nt: TGTGCCAGCAGCTCATTTGGTCAGCGCGGCTACACCTTC
cdr3_aa: CASSSFGQRGYTF
d_call: NA
v_call: TRBV11-2
clone_size: few
j_call: TRBJ1-2

cdr3_nt: TGTGCCAGCTCACCAGGGAATAGCAATCAGCCCCAGCATTTT
cdr3_aa: CASSPGNSNQPQHF
d_call: NA
v_call: TRBV18
clone_size: NA
j_call: TRBJ1-5

cdr3_nt: TGTGCCAGCAGCTCTCCGGGCTGGAGCTGGTACGAGCAGTACTTC
cdr3_aa: CASSSPGWSWYEQYF
d_call: NA
v_call: TRBV28
clone_size: NA
j_call: TRBJ2-7

cdr3_nt: TGTGCCAGCAGTGATTGGACAGAGGGGAATGAAAAACTGTTTTTT
cdr3_aa: CASSDWTEGNEKLFF
d_call: NA
v_call: TRBV6-1
clone_size: NA
j_call: TRBJ1-4

cdr3_nt: TGTGCCTGGAGCCCCAGCGGACCCTTGAAGCAGTACTTC
cdr3_aa: CAWSPSGPLKQYF
d_call: NA
v_call: TRBV30
clone_size: NA
j_call: TRBJ2-7

cdr3_nt: TGTGCCAGCAGCCCGACAGGGTGGCCTGAAGCTTTCTTT
cdr3_aa: CASSPTGWPEAFF
d_call: TRBD1
v_call: TRBV5-6
clone_size: NA
j_call: TRBJ1-1

cdr3_nt: TGTGCCAGCAATCAGAACAGGGGAGAGACCCAGTACTTC
cdr3_aa: CASNQNRGETQYF
d_call: TRBD1
v_call: TRBV6-6
clone_size: NA
j_call: TRBJ2-5

cdr3_nt: TGTGCCAGCAGCTCCTATAGCGGGGATAGCACAGATACGCAGTATTTT
cdr3_aa: CASSSYSGDSTDTQYF
d_call: TRBD2
v_call: TRBV5-6
clone_size: NA
j_call: TRBJ2-3

cdr3_nt: TGTGCCAGTACCAGCTATACGAACACCGGGGAGCTGTTTTTT
cdr3_aa: CASTSYTNTGELFF
d_call: NA
v_call: TRBV19
clone_size: NA
j_call: TRBJ2-2

cdr3_nt: TGTGCCAGCAGTGACAGGGGGCTGACTGAAGCTTTCTTT
cdr3_aa: CASSDRGLTEAFF
d_call: NA
v_call: TRBV21-1
clone_size: NA
j_call: TRBJ1-1

cdr3_nt: TGTGCCAGCAGAACGGCCGGGGAGCTGTTTTTT
cdr3_aa: CASRTAGELFF
d_call: NA
v_call: TRBV6-5
clone_size: NA
j_call: TRBJ2-2

cdr3_nt: TGTGCCAGCAGTTTCGGCAAGGGGGAGACCCAGTACTTC
cdr3_aa: CASSFGKGETQYF
d_call: NA
v_call: TRBV27
clone_size: few
j_call: TRBJ2-5

cdr3_nt: TGTGCCAGCAGTTCATCATCGGCAGGCTATGGCTACACCTTC
cdr3_aa: CASSSSSAGYGYTF
d_call: NA
v_call: TRBV9
clone_size: NA
j_call: TRBJ1-2

cdr3_nt: TGTGCCAGCAGCATGGGGGGGGCCGAGCAGTACTTC
cdr3_aa: CASSMGGAEQYF
d_call: NA
v_call: TRBV5-6
clone_size: NA
j_call: TRBJ2-7

cdr3_nt: TGTGCCAGCAGTGCGGGACTAGGGCTCGAGCAGTACTTC
cdr3_aa: CASSAGLGLEQYF
d_call: TRBD2
v_call: TRBV6-1
clone_size: few
j_call: TRBJ2-7

cdr3_nt: TGTGCCAGCAGCCAAGGACTAGCGGGCTACGAGCAGTACTTC
cdr3_aa: CASSQGLAGYEQYF
d_call: TRBD2
v_call: TRBV4-2
clone_size: NA
j_call: TRBJ2-7

cdr3_nt: TGCGCCAGTCAAGCAGGGGGCGGTAATGAAAAACTGTTTTTT
cdr3_aa: CASQAGGGNEKLFF
d_call: TRBD1
v_call: TRBV5-1
clone_size: once
j_call: TRBJ1-4

cdr3_nt: TGTGCCAGCAGCCCAAGGGGAGGAGGGCTGGAAAAACTGTTTTTT
cdr3_aa: CASSPRGGGLEKLFF
d_call: NA
v_call: TRBV7-3
clone_size: NA
j_call: TRBJ1-4

cdr3_nt: TGTGCCAGCAGCTCTAAGACTAGCGGGATATCACACTCCTACGAGCAGTACTTC
cdr3_aa: CASSSKTSGISHSYEQYF
d_call: TRBD2
v_call: TRBV7-3
clone_size: NA
j_call: TRBJ2-7

cdr3_nt: TGTGCCAGTAGTAGCCCCGAAAGTACGGAGCAGTACTTC
cdr3_aa: CASSSPESTEQYF
d_call: NA
v_call: TRBV19
clone_size: NA
j_call: TRBJ2-7

cdr3_nt: TGTGCCAGCACTTCCCGAGACGGGCCTAATGAAAAACTGTTTTTT
cdr3_aa: CASTSRDGPNEKLFF
d_call: NA
v_call: TRBV6-1
clone_size: NA
j_call: TRBJ1-4

cdr3_nt: TGTGCCAGCAGCTTGGTACAGGGGGTCGCAACTAATGAAAAACTGTTTTTT
cdr3_aa: CASSLVQGVATNEKLFF
d_call: TRBD1
v_call: TRBV5-5
clone_size: NA
j_call: TRBJ1-4

cdr3_nt: TGCGCCAGCAGCTTAAGGACCGACACTGAAGCTTTCTTT
cdr3_aa: CASSLRTDTEAFF
d_call: NA
v_call: TRBV5-1
clone_size: NA
j_call: TRBJ1-1

cdr3_nt: TGCGCCAGCAGCTTGGAAGGCTCGGGGCCAGCACGGCCAGATACGCAGTATTTT
cdr3_aa: CASSLEGSGPARPDTQYF
d_call: NA
v_call: TRBV5-1
clone_size: NA
j_call: TRBJ2-3